This TCR beta chain is drawn from a study of blood T cell repertoires in COVID-19. Trimming left V 5 bases short and J 2 bases short, with 10 bases between. The CDR3 has 14 residues. Germline CDR1 is MGHRA and CDR2 is YSYEKL. Method: immunoSEQ multiplex PCR; TCRdb's copy keeps in-frame clones and lacks some. Found here are about 210,000 clones, around 83% of them singletons; the top ten hold approximately 2.9%. This chain uses TRBV4-1 with TRBJ1-5, with D unresolved. This TCR was recovered from a man between 50 and 59 years old with active or convalescent COVID-19. What was sequenced was peripheral blood. The CDR3 DNA is TGCGCCAGCAGCGTCGGCCAGGGCAATCAGCCCCAGCATTTT. Translation: CASSVGQGNQPQHF.